A selection of T cell receptor beta chains follows, all from one sample in a study of T-cell reconstitution after alpha-beta-depleted transplantation in children. TCRdb processed the PCR reads anew with MiXCR; each CDR3 protein has one entry. The top ten clones hold 28% of a sample with about 980,000 distinct CDR3 sequences, about 29% of them seen once. The material was PBMCs, mostly from graft donor cells, obtained 360 days after TCRalphabeta/CD19-depleted stem cell transplant. These receptor sequences come from a boy under two years old who had a stem cell transplant for SCID, so the T cells may come from the graft donor. CDR3s leave out the opening cysteine and the closing phenylalanine or tryptophan. The order of the fields is clone size, D gene, V gene, CDR3 protein. D genes are given only for firm matches. Where a row states a size, it is once, few, many or the class of an expanded clone; other rows omit it.

NA	TRBD1	TRBV5-1	ASSLAAGTGTHEQY
few	TRBD1	TRBV20-1	SASPGTGAYNEQF
NA	NA	TRBV6-1	ASSEPRGLLYNSPLH
once	NA	TRBV12-3/TRBV12-4	ASSLWNSYNEQF
NA	TRBD1	TRBV5-1	ASQKVHRGGTGELF
few	TRBD2	TRBV4-1	ASSQDAGVVYNEQF
NA	NA	TRBV4-2	ASSPGGPRSYEQY
NA	NA	TRBV28	ASSLSLSSSYEQY
few	NA	TRBV20-1	SATTWTTLYNEQF
NA	NA	TRBV20-1	SAQGRGLERNQPQH
NA	NA	TRBV7-8	ASSLYFRTPDNQPQH
NA	NA	TRBV12-3/TRBV12-4	ASGLGLGGKASGYT
NA	NA	TRBV5-1	ASSLNADSIF
few	NA	TRBV4-1	ASSQNIRGAGEQY
few	TRBD1	TRBV12-3/TRBV12-4	ASSLSTRGQGKGYT
once	TRBD1	TRBV12-3/TRBV12-4	ASSLGQGATGTEAF
few	TRBD1	TRBV6-1	ASSEPAQGRNQPQH
NA	NA	TRBV7-8	ASSFMRLPGNTIY
NA	TRBD2	TRBV12-3/TRBV12-4	ASSRPALAGGGGTDTQY
NA	NA	TRBV4-2	ASSQDWARAYNEQF
NA	TRBD1	TRBV9	ASTGTGHPSYGYT
NA	TRBD2	TRBV5-1	ASSHGTSGGGSSYNEQF
NA	NA	TRBV28	ASSFWGGGMNTEAF
once	NA	TRBV11-2	ASSFSSAETDTQY
few	NA	TRBV29-1	SVGPGNTEAF
NA	NA	TRBV5-6	ASSFRQVTSTDTQY
NA	TRBD2	TRBV5-1	ASSPGLAPETQY
NA	NA	TRBV6-5	ASSYRQGVQPQH
NA	NA	TRBV12-3/TRBV12-4	ASSLPRGYEQY
NA	NA	TRBV29-1	SVGLPDTQY
NA	TRBD2	TRBV9	ASSERGQSTDTQY
NA	NA	TRBV12-3/TRBV12-4	ASSFLGLRAGEQY
NA	NA	TRBV15	ATSRGLITYNEQF
NA	NA	TRBV29-1	SVEHRAGAKNIQY
NA	NA	TRBV20-1	SVMGEPAYEQY
NA	TRBD1	TRBV6-1	ASRIRGQGTWGEQF
NA	TRBD2	TRBV27	ASSLRSSGGAADTQY
NA	TRBD1	TRBV29-1	SVGSRDRIFYEQY
NA	NA	TRBV9	ASSKPLGVPDTQY
NA	TRBD1	TRBV27	ASRKRTGGLNYEQY
NA	TRBD1	TRBV4-2	ASSQVQGAGKTDTQY
few	NA	TRBV18	ASSHLQDTYQETQY
once	NA	TRBV5-1	ASSLGRSFGYT
NA	NA	TRBV29-1	SVGRRGRDYGYT
few	NA	TRBV3-1	ASSQTRELF
once	TRBD1	TRBV6-2/TRBV6-3	ASSYDVPGQGNTGELF
few	TRBD2	TRBV20-1	SAGPGLAVDTQY
NA	TRBD2	TRBV2	ASGGRRGYNEQF
few	TRBD2	TRBV9	ASSVGPASGGDQETQY
many	NA	TRBV29-1	SARTANTEAF
NA	NA	TRBV6-2/TRBV6-3	ASSYWDPRSSYEQY